A single sample gave rise to the 17 T cell receptor beta chains below, sequenced in a study of cytomegalovirus exposure and HLA in healthy donors. The PCR contained 60 Vbeta and 13 Jbeta primers. Only in-frame clones appear in the TCRdb table, and some are missing; sequencing was by immunoSEQ multiplex PCR. In all, the sample yields 150,000 to 200,000 clones. Input material: PBMCs. These receptors were taken from a woman aged 18 to 35 in good health and CMV-seropositive.

V usage is TRBV4-2 and J usage is TRBJ2-7, with D uncertain. Germline CDR1 reads LGHNA; CDR2 reads YNFKEQ. V lost 0 bases and J lost 6, with 6 bases in between. CDR3 length equals 12 residues. In DNA, the CDR3 is TGTGCCAGCAGCCAAGACCGAGGCGAGCAGTACTTC. Translated: CASSQDRGEQYF.

The genes are TRBV10-2 and TRBJ2-2; 11 bases are a match to TRBD2. Trimming cost V 7 bases and J 5 bases; bases outside gene matches: 6. The germline gives CDR1 WSHSY, CDR2 SAAADI. The CDR3 has 15 amino acids. CDR3 sequence (DNA): TGCGCCAGCAAAGAGACTAGCGGGACGACCGGGGAGCTGTTTTTT. It is translated as CASKETSGTTGELFF.

The chain employs TRBV5-6 and TRBJ2-2; perhaps TRBD1 as D (5 bases). The CDR3 is made up of 13 amino acids. V shed 0 bases and J shed 7 bases, with 7 bases lying between them. Germline-derived CDR1 and CDR2 are SGHDT and YYEEEE. CDR3 sequence reads: CASSLAGFGELFF. In DNA form, the CDR3 reads TGTGCCAGCAGCTTGGCAGGGTTCGGGGAGCTGTTTTTT. Full variable domain (rest looked up from reference TRBV5-6 and TRBJ2-2): DAGVTQSPTHLIKTRGQQVTLRCSPKSGHDTVSWYQQALGQGPQFIFQYYEEEERQRGNFPDRFSGHQFPNYSSELNVNALLLGDSALYLCASSLAGFGELFFGEGSRLTVL.

V gene TRBV19 combines with J gene TRBJ2-1, with D perhaps TRBD1 (6 bases). Germline V gene data show CDR1 as LNHDA and CDR2 as SQIVND (reference sequence). The CDR3 totals 16 residues. V lost 4 bases, J lost 8 bases, and 21 bases lay in between. The CDR3 sequence: CASSSGDGWGLYEQFF. The CDR3 DNA reads as TGTGCCAGTAGTAGTGGGGATGGTTGGGGGCTGTATGAGCAGTTCTTC.

The chain has TRBV11-2 and TRBJ2-1, with TRBD2 as a possible D gene (6 bases). V shed 5 bases and J shed 3 bases, with 14 bases lying between them. Germline assignment: CDR1 SGHAT and CDR2 FQNNGV. This CDR3 contains 15 residues. CDR3 in amino acids: CASSPAGLDYNEQFF. CDR3 nucleotides: TGTGCCAGCAGCCCCGCGGGACTCGACTACAATGAGCAGTTCTTC.

The V call is TRBV9, the J call TRBJ2-1, with 7 bases lining up with TRBD1. Germline V gene sequence: CDR1 SGDLS, CDR2 YYNGEE. V gave up 0 bases and J gave up 4 bases; unmatched junction bases: 7. The CDR3 consists of 16 residues. CDR3 protein: CASSVGGRGRYNEQFF. The CDR3 bases are TGTGCCAGCAGCGTAGGGGGCAGGGGGAGATACAATGAGCAGTTCTTC.

A word on this clone: The junction shows a germline mismatch at one end, possibly a read error. This rearrangement joins TRBV2 to TRBJ1-5, with D possibly matching TRBD1 (5 bases). Germline V gene lookup returns CDR1 SNHLY and CDR2 FYNNEI. CDR3 size: 16 residues. The CDR3 loop is CVSGDGGKGGNQPQHF. The DNA for the CDR3 is TGTGTCAGCGGAGACGGGGGAAAAGGGGGCAATCAGCCCCAGCATTTT. The full variable domain, with the rest looked up from reference TRBV2 and TRBJ1-5, is EPEVTQTPSHQVTQMGQEVILRCVPISNHLYFYWYRQILGQKVEFLVSFYNNEISEKSEIFDDQFSVERPDGSNFTLKIRSTKLEDSAMYFCVSGDGGKGGNQPQHFGDGTRLSIL.

The rearrangement links TRBV19 to TRBJ2-7; a weak D match, TRBD2 (5 bases). Germline CDR1 and CDR2: LNHDA and SQIVND (reference sequence). The CDR3 has 13 residues. V dropped 3 bases and J dropped 6 bases, with 12 bases sitting between them. The CDR3 region is CASSIEGPGEQYF. For the CDR3, the DNA is TGTGCCAGTAGTATTGAGGGTCCTGGCGAGCAGTACTTC.

J is TRBJ2-6 and V is TRBV5-4, with 9 nucleotides matching TRBD1. This CDR3 has 17 residues. Germline lookup yields CDR1 SGHNT and CDR2 YYREEE (reference sequence). V trimming: 4 bases; J trimming: 4 bases; junction bases outside the gene matches: 9. CDR3 sequence: CASSNTGTGFGANVLTF. The CDR3 DNA reads as TGTGCCAGCAGCAACACCGGGACAGGGTTCGGGGCCAACGTCCTGACTTTC.

The DNA for the CDR3 is TGTGCCAGCAGTGAACTAGCGGGCTCCTACAATGAGCAGTTCTTC. Translating gives CASSELAGSYNEQFF. The chain employs TRBV6-1 and TRBJ2-1, with 8 nucleotides matching TRBD2. This CDR3 is built from 15 residues. Germline V lookup: CDR1 MNHNS, CDR2 SASEGT. V was pared by 2 bases and J by 0 bases, with 0 bases of the junction left unmatched.

The gene calls are TRBV6-5 and TRBJ2-7; TRBD2 matches 11 bases. Looked up from germline, CDR1 is MNHEY and CDR2 is SVGAGI. The CDR3 is 15 amino acids. V lost 5 bases, J lost 4 bases, and 7 bases stayed unmatched. The CDR3 coding sequence is TGTGCCAGCAGTCCGCAGGGACTAGCGGAATACGAGCAGTACTTC. Translating it yields CASSPQGLAEYEQYF.

The gene calls are TRBV18 and TRBJ2-2, with TRBD1 matching over 9 bases. The CDR3 has 15 residues. Germline loops: CDR1 KGHSH, CDR2 LQKENI. J was trimmed by 3 bases and V by 8 bases; bases with no gene match: 7. The CDR3 reads CASTSGTGHTGELFF. DNA for the CDR3: TGTGCCAGCACGTCCGGGACAGGGCACACCGGGGAGCTGTTTTTT.

The chain carries TRBV6-5 and TRBJ2-7; 7 nucleotides line up with TRBD1. V dropped 0 bases and J dropped 1; count of bases not matched to a gene: 6. In germline, CDR1 is MNHEY, CDR2 SVGAGI. This CDR3 contains 16 residues. CDR3 protein: CASSYSRGGQSYEQYF. The CDR3 DNA reads TGTGCCAGCAGTTACTCGCGTGGGGGACAGTCCTACGAGCAGTACTTC.

The chain uses TRBV6-1 and TRBJ2-2, with a possible D match to TRBD2 (5 bases). The CDR3 runs 14 residues. Germline V gene lookup returns CDR1 MNHNS and CDR2 SASEGT. V dropped 6 bases and J dropped 3 bases, with 11 bases sitting between them. The CDR3 loop is CASSFRTYTGELFF. In nucleotides, the CDR3 is TGTGCCAGCAGCTTCAGGACTTACACCGGGGAGCTGTTTTTT.

J is TRBJ1-4 and V is TRBV5-1, with D possibly TRBD1 on 5 matching bases. V was clipped by 1 base and J by 5 bases, with 9 bases between them. Germline V gene lookup returns CDR1 SGHRS and CDR2 YFSETQ. There are 14 residues in the CDR3. The CDR3 coding sequence is TGCGCCAGCAGCTTGATTCGGGGGAATGAAAAACTGTTTTTT. This codes for CASSLIRGNEKLFF.

The chain carries TRBV2 and TRBJ2-5, with 7 bases aligning to TRBD1. The DNA matches TRBJ2-7 better at its end, which makes the J call doubtful. Germline loops: CDR1 SNHLY, CDR2 FYNNEI. The CDR3 contains 13 residues. The chain's CDR3 is CASRRDSNYEQYF. In DNA, the CDR3 is TGTGCCAGCAGACGGGACAGCAACTACGAGCAGTACTTC.

This chain uses TRBV7-3 with TRBJ2-2; TRBD1 aligns across 9 bases. V gave up 6 bases and J gave up 13 bases; unmatched junction bases: 9. Germline lookup yields CDR1 SGHTA and CDR2 FQGTGA. This CDR3 has 13 amino acids. In nucleotides, the CDR3 is TGTGCCAGCAGGATACAGGGGGCGGGGTGGCTGTTTTTT. Protein product: CASRIQGAGWLFF. The whole variable domain, filled in from reference TRBV7-3 and TRBJ2-2, reads GAGVSQTPSNKVTEKGKYVELRCDPISGHTALYWYRQSLGQGPEFLIYFQGTGAADDSGLPNDRFFAVRPEGSVSTLKIQRTERGDSAVYLCASRIQGAGWLFFGEGSRLTVL.